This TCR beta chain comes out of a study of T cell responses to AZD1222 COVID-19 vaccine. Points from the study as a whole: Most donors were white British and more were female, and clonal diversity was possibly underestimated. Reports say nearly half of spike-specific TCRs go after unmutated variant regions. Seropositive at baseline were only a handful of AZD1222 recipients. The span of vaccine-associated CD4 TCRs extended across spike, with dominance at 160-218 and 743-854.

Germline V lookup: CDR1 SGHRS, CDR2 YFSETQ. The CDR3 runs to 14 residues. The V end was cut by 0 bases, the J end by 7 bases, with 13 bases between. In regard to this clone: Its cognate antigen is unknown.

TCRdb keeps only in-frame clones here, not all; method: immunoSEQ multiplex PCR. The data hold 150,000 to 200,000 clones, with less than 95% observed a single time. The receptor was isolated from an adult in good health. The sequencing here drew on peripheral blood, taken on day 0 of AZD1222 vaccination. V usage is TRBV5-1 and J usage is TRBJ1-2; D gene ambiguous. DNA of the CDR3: TGCGCCAGCAGCTTGGAGGCCGCCGGTGGTGGCTACACCTTC. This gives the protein CASSLEAAGGGYTF.